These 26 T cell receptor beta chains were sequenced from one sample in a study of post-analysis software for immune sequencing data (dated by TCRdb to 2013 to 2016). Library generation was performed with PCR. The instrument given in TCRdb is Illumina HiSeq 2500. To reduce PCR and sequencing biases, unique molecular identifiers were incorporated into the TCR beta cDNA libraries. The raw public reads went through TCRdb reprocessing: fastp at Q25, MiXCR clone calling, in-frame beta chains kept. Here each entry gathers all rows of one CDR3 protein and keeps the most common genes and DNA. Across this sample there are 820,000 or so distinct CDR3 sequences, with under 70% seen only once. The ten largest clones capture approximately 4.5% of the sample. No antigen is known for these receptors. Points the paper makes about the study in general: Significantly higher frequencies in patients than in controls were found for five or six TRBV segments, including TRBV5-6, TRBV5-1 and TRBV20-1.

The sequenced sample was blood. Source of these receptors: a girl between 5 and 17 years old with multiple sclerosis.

This CDR3 is CASLGVSHEQYF. CDR3 bases: TGTGCCAGTCTGGGGGTTTCCCACGAGCAGTACTTC. The V gene is TRBV6-5, the J gene TRBJ2-7; D tentatively reads TRBD1 or TRBD2 (5 bases each). Trimming removed 9 bases from V and 5 bases from J, with 14 bases in between. The CDR3 spans 12 residues. Germline V gene sequence: CDR1 MNHEY, CDR2 SVGAGI.

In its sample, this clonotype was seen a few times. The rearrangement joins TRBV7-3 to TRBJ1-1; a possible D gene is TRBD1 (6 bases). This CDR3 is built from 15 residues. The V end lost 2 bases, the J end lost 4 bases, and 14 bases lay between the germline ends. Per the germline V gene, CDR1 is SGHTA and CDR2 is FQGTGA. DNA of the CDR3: TGTGCCAGCAGCTTAGGACTTACAGGGATCACTGAAGCTTTCTTT. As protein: CASSLGLTGITEAFF.

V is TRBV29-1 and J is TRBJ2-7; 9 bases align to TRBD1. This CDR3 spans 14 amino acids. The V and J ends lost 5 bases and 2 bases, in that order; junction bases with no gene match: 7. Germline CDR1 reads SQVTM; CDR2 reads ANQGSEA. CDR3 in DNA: TGCAGCGTTCTCCGGGACAGGGTGACCTACGAGCAGTACTTC. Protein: CSVLRDRVTYEQYF.

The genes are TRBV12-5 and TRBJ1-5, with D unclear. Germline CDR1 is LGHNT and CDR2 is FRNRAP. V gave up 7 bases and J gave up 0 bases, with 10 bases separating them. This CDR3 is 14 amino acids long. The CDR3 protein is CASVDNVSNQPQHF. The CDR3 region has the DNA TGTGCTAGTGTAGATAACGTTAGCAATCAGCCCCAGCATTTT. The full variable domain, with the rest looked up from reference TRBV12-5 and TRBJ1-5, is DARVTQTPRHKVTEMGQEVTMRCQPILGHNTVFWYRQTMMQGLELLAYFRNRAPLDDSGMPKDRFSAEMPDATLATLKIQPSEPRDSAVYFCASVDNVSNQPQHFGDGTRLSIL.

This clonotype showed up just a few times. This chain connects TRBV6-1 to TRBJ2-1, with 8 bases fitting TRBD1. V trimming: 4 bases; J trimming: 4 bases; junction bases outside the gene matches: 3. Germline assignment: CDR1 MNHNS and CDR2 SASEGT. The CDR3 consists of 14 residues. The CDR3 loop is CASSVWTGYNEQFF. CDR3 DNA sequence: TGTGCCAGCAGTGTTTGGACAGGGTACAATGAGCAGTTCTTC.

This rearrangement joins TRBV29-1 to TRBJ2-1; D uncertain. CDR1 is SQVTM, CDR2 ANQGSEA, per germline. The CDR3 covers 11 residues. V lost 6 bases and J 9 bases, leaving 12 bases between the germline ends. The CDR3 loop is CSVLRGSEQFF. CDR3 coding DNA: TGCAGCGTCCTCCGTGGCAGTGAGCAGTTCTTC.

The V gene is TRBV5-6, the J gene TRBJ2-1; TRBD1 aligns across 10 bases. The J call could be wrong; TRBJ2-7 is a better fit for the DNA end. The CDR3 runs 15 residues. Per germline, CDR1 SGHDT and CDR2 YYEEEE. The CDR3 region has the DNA TGTGCCAGCAGCTTGGAGACAGGGGGCTACAATGAGCAGTACTTC. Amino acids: CASSLETGGYNEQYF.

CDR3 region: CASSFGSGESNQPQHF. The DNA of the CDR3 is TGCGCCAGCAGCTTCGGCAGTGGGGAAAGCAATCAGCCCCAGCATTTT. This sequence joins TRBV5-1 and TRBJ1-5; the D is unclear. Trimming cost V 2 bases and J 1 base, with 13 bases left between them. Germline V gives CDR1 SGHRS, CDR2 YFSETQ. The CDR3 runs to 16 residues.

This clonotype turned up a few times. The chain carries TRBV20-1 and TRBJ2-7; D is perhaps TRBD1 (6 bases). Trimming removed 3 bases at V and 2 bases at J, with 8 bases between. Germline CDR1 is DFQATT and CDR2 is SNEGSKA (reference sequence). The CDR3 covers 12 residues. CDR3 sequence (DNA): TGCAGTGCTAGCAGGGGAACCTACGAGCAGTACTTC. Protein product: CSASRGTYEQYF.

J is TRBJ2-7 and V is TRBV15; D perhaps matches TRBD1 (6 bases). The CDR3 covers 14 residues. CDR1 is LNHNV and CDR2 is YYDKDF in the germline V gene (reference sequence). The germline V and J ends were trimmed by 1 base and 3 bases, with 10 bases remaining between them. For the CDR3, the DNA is TGTGCCACCAGCAGAGGTCTAGGGGGCTACGAGCAGTACTTC. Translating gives CATSRGLGGYEQYF.

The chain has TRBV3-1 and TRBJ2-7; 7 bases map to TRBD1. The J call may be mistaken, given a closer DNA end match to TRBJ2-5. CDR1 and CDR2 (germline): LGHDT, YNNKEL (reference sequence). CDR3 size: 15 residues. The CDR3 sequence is CASSQISSGGRTQYF. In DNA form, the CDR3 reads TGTGCCAGCAGCCAAATCAGCTCAGGGGGTAGGACCCAGTACTTC.

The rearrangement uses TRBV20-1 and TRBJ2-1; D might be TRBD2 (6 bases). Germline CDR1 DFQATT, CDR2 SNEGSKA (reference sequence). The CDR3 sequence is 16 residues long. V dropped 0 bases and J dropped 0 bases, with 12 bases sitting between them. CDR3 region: CSARERRDRSYNEQFF. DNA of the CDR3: TGCAGTGCTAGAGAGCGGCGGGACCGCTCCTACAATGAGCAGTTCTTC.

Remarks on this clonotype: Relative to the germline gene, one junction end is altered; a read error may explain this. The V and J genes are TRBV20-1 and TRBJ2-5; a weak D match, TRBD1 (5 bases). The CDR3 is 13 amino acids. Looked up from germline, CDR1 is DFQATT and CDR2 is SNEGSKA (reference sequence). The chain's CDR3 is CSAWTLTGETQYF. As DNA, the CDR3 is TGTAGTGCCTGGACACTAACCGGGGAGACCCAGTACTTC.

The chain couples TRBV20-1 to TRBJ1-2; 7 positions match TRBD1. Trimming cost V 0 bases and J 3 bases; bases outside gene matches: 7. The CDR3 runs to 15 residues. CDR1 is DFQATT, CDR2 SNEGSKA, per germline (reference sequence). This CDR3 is CSARDPRQGDYGYTF. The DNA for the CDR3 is TGCAGTGCTAGAGATCCGAGACAGGGTGACTATGGCTACACCTTC.

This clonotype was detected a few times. The chain's CDR3 is CASSQGPGSHEQYF. CDR3 nucleotide sequence: TGTGCCAGCAGCCAAGGTCCAGGGTCCCACGAGCAGTACTTC. V and J are TRBV3-1 and TRBJ2-7; the D gene is possibly TRBD1 (5 bases). The CDR3 is 14 amino acids. The V end was cut by 1 base, the J end by 5 bases, with 12 bases between. Germline loops: CDR1 LGHDT, CDR2 YNNKEL (reference sequence).

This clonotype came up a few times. The CDR3 DNA reads as TGTGCCAGCAGCTCCGGGACAGGATCCTACAATGAGCAGTTCTTC. This sequence encodes CASSSGTGSYNEQFF. The chain couples TRBV7-3 to TRBJ2-1; 8 bases align to TRBD1. J gave up 1 base and V 4 bases, and 3 bases lay outside the gene matches. Germline loops: CDR1 SGHTA, CDR2 FQGTGA. This CDR3 spans 15 amino acids.

CDR3 sequence: CASSVLGRYYEQYF. The CDR3 bases are TGTGCCAGCAGCGTACTGGGCAGATATTACGAGCAGTACTTC. J is TRBJ2-7 and V is TRBV7-2; D is uncertain. Germline assignment: CDR1 SGHTA and CDR2 FQGNSA. Trimming removed 5 bases at V and 4 bases at J, with 15 bases between. The CDR3 totals 14 residues.

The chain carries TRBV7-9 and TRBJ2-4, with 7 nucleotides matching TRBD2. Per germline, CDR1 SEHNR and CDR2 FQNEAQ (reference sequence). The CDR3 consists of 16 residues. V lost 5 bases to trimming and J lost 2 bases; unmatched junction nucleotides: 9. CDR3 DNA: TGTGCCAGCAGCCCTGGTGGGGGGGGAACCAAAAACATTCAGTACTTC. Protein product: CASSPGGGGTKNIQYF.

The CDR3 is CASSGWDTQYF. DNA of the CDR3: TGTGCCAGCAGTGGATGGGATACGCAGTATTTT. This sequence joins TRBV12-3 or TRBV12-4 and TRBJ2-3; unclear D gene. This CDR3 contains 11 residues. V was pared by 5 bases and J by 6 bases, with 6 bases between.

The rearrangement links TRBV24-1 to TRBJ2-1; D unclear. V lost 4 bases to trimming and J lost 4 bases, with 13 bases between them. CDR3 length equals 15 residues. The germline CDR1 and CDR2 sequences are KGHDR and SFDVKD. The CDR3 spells CATSEGGLGYNEQFF. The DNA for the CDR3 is TGTGCCACCAGTGAAGGCGGTCTTGGGTACAATGAGCAGTTCTTC.

The CDR3 DNA reads as TGTGCCAGCAGAGAGACCGGGACACCCTACAATGAGCAGTACTTC. Amino acids: CASRETGTPYNEQYF. V and J are TRBV12-3 or TRBV12-4 and TRBJ2-7; D is possibly TRBD1 (6 bases). The CDR3 is 15 amino acids. Deletions cut 6 bases from V and 7 bases from J, with 22 bases between.

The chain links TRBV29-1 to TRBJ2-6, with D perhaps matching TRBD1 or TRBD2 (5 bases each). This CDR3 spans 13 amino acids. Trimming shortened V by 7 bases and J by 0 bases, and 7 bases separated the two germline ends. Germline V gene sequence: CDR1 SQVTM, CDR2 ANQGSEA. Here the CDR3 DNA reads TGCAGCGCCGGGGCCTCTGGGGCCAACGTCCTGACTTTC. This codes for CSAGASGANVLTF.

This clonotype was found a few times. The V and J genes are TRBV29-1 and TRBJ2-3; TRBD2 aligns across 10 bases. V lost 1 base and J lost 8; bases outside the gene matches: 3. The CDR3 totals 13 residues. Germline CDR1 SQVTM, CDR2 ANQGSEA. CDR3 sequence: CSVEATSGVTQYF. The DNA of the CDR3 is TGCAGCGTTGAAGCCACTAGCGGGGTTACGCAGTATTTT.

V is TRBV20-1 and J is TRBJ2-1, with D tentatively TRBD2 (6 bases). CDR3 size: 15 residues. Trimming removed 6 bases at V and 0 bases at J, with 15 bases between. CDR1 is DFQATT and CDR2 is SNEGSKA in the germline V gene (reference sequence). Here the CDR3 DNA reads TGCAGTGCCATCCCGGGACTGATCTCCTACAATGAGCAGTTCTTC. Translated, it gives CSAIPGLISYNEQFF.

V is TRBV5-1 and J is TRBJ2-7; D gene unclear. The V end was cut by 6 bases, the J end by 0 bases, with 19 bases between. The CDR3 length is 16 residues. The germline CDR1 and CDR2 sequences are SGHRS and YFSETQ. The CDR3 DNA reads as TGCGCCAGCACCGAAGTCCATCAAGGCCGCTCCTACGAGCAGTACTTC. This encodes CASTEVHQGRSYEQYF.

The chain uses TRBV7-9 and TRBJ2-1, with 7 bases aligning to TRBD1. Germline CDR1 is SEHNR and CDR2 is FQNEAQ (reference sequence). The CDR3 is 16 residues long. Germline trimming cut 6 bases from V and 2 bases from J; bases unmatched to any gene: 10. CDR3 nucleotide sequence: TGTGCCAGCAGGACGGACAGGAGCCACCCCTACAATGAGCAGTTCTTC. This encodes CASRTDRSHPYNEQFF.